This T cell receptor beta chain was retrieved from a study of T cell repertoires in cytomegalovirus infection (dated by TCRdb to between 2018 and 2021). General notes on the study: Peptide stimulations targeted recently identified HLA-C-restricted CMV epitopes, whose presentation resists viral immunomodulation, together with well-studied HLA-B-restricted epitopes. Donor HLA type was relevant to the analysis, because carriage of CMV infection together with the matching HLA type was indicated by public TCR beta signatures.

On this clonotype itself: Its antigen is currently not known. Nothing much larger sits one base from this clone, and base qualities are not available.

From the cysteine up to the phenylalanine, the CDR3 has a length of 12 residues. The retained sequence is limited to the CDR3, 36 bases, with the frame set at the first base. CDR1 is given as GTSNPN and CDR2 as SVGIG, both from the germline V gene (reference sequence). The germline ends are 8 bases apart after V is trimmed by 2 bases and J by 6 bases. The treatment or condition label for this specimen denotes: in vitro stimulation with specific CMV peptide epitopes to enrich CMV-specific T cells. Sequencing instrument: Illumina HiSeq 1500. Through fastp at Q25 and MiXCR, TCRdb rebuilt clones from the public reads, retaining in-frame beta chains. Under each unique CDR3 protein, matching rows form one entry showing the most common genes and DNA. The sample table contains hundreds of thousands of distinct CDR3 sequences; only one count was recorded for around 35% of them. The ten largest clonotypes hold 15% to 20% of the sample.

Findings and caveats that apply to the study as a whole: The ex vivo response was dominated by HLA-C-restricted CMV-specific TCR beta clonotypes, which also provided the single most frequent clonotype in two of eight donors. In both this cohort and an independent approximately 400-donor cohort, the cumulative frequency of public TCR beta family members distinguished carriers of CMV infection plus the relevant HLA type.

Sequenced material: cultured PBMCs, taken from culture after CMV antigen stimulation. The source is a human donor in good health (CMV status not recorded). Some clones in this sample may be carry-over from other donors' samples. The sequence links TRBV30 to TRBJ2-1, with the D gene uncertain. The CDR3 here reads CAWSSVSNEQFF. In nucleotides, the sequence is TGTGCCTGGAGTAGTGTGTCCAATGAGCAGTTCTTC. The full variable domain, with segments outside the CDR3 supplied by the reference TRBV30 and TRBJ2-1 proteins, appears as SQTIHQWPATLVQPVGSPLSLECTVEGTSNPNLYWYRQAAGRGLQLLFYSVGIGQISSEVPQNLSASRPQDRQFILSSKKLLLSDSGFYLCAWSSVSNEQFFGPGTRLTVL.